This TCR beta chain was sequenced in a study of CD4+ T cells in melanoma. Study results and limitations: Diverse differentiation states were reported for melanoma neoantigen-specific CD4+ T cells. CD8+ T cell, macrophage and B cell function reportedly correlated with neoantigen-specific CD4+ T cells.

The germline V gene encodes CDR1 SGHTS and CDR2 YDEGEE. Deletions cut 1 base from V and 0 bases from J, with 10 bases between. CDR3 length: 16 residues. Worth noting for this clone: Its specificity is unknown.

Repertoires were generated with immunoSEQ multiplex PCR, while TCRdb's copy carries only in-frame clones and drops some. The table includes approximately 20,000 clones, over 75% detected once. The source of this sequence is a human donor with melanoma. V usage is TRBV5-8 and J usage is TRBJ1-4; D unclear. The sample consisted of cells from a culture (not recorded whether cultured in vitro). The CDR3 coding sequence is TGTGCCAGCAGCTTGTCCCTAGTTGCAACTAATGAAAAACTGTTTTTT. The encoded protein is CASSLSLVATNEKLFF.